The 11 T cell receptor beta chains listed next were all sequenced from one sample in a study of cytomegalovirus exposure and HLA in healthy donors. TCRdb's copy holds only in-frame clones and misses some; the assay was immunoSEQ multiplex PCR. The sample has 100,000 to 150,000 clones; 85% to 95% are singletons. The sequencing sample was made of PBMCs. Source of these receptors: a woman between 18 and 29 years old in good health and CMV-seronegative.

The chain employs TRBV9 and TRBJ2-5; 10 positions match TRBD2. This CDR3 spans 14 amino acids. In germline, CDR1 is SGDLS, CDR2 YYNGEE. The V segment lost 1 base and the J segment 5 bases; nucleotides outside the gene matches: 2. The CDR3 DNA reads as TGTGCCAGCAGCGTAACTAGCGGGGACGAGACCCAGTACTTC. As protein: CASSVTSGDETQYF.

This chain connects TRBV6-1 to TRBJ1-1; D is possibly TRBD1 (6 bases). Germline lookup yields CDR1 MNHNS and CDR2 SASEGT. This CDR3 has 15 residues. V dropped 11 bases and J dropped 0 bases, with 19 bases sitting between them. The CDR3 DNA follows: TGTGCCGGAAAGGACAGAGAGGCTATGAACACTGAAGCTTTCTTT. Residues: CAGKDREAMNTEAFF.

The gene calls are TRBV5-6 and TRBJ2-5; 14 bases match TRBD2. The V gene end was trimmed by 4 bases and the J gene end by 4 bases; junction bases not matched to a gene: 12. In germline, CDR1 is SGHDT, CDR2 YYEEEE. The CDR3 consists of 18 residues. The CDR3 DNA follows: TGTGCCAGCAGCCCCAGACTAGCGGGGGGGCCGAGATCAGAGACCCAGTACTTC. It specifies CASSPRLAGGPRSETQYF.

The chain carries TRBV5-1 and TRBJ1-1; unclear D gene. V was clipped by 0 bases and J by 2 bases, with 14 bases between them. This CDR3 has 16 amino acids. CDR1 SGHRS and CDR2 YFSETQ come from the germline V gene. The CDR3 nucleotides are TGCGCCAGCAGCTTGGGGATGGAGGGTCGAAACACTGAAGCTTTCTTT. This codes for CASSLGMEGRNTEAFF. Filled out from reference TRBV5-1 and TRBJ1-1, the complete variable domain reads KAGVTQTPRYLIKTRGQQVTLSCSPISGHRSVSWYQQTPGQGLQFLFEYFSETQRNKGNFPGRFSGRQFSNSRSEMNVSTLELGDSALYLCASSLGMEGRNTEAFFGQGTRLTVV.

Details on this clone: This sample includes further DNA sequences coding for the same CDR3. V usage is TRBV28 and J usage is TRBJ2-7; TRBD2 agrees at 7 bases. Germline V gene data show CDR1 as MDHEN and CDR2 as SYDVKM. The CDR3 consists of 14 residues. The V segment lost 2 bases and the J segment 4 bases; nucleotides outside the gene matches: 5. CDR3 amino acids: CASSLGAGVYEQYF. CDR3 DNA: TGTGCCAGCAGTTTAGGCGCGGGGGTATACGAGCAGTACTTC.

The gene calls are TRBV2 and TRBJ1-5; TRBD1 aligns across 7 bases. Germline lookup yields CDR1 SNHLY and CDR2 FYNNEI. Trimming at V came to 4 bases and at J to 2 bases, leaving 11 bases not matched to a gene. The CDR3 is made up of 17 amino acids. CDR3 region: CASSVGERGPRNQPQHF. The CDR3 DNA follows: TGTGCCAGCAGTGTAGGTGAAAGGGGGCCTCGCAATCAGCCCCAGCATTTT.

The J gene is TRBJ1-1, the V gene TRBV2, with 7 bases lining up with TRBD1. Per the germline V gene, CDR1 is SNHLY and CDR2 is FYNNEI. With V trimmed by 8 bases and J by 3 bases, 15 bases remained unmatched. The CDR3 is 16 residues long. CDR3 protein: CASLLRRGQGDTEAFF. CDR3 DNA sequence: TGTGCCAGCCTGCTTCGTAGGGGGCAGGGGGACACTGAAGCTTTCTTT.

The gene calls are TRBV28 and TRBJ2-5; tentatively, D is TRBD1 (6 bases). Trimming removed 2 bases from V and 2 bases from J, with 15 bases in between. The length of the CDR3 is 16 residues. CDR1 is MDHEN, CDR2 SYDVKM, per germline. The CDR3, as DNA: TGTGCCAGCAGTTTAATAAGACAGGTTTTACAAGAGACCCAGTACTTC. It codes for CASSLIRQVLQETQYF.

V gene TRBV2 combines with J gene TRBJ2-1, with 7 nucleotides matching TRBD2. The ends lost 6 bases at V and 3 bases at J; junction bases unmatched: 8. Germline V gives CDR1 SNHLY, CDR2 FYNNEI. The CDR3 totals 15 residues. The CDR3 reads CASSRGVTVYNEQFF. DNA of the CDR3: TGTGCCAGCAGCCGGGGGGTGACAGTCTACAATGAGCAGTTCTTC. Together with reference TRBV2 and TRBJ2-1, the CDR3 gives the full variable domain: EPEVTQTPSHQVTQMGQEVILRCVPISNHLYFYWYRQILGQKVEFLVSFYNNEISEKSEIFDDQFSVERPDGSNFTLKIRSTKLEDSAMYFCASSRGVTVYNEQFFGPGTRLTVL.

This sequence joins TRBV28 and TRBJ1-5; 7 nucleotides match TRBD1. Germline assignment: CDR1 MDHEN and CDR2 SYDVKM. The CDR3 covers 17 residues. Trimming cost V 4 bases and J 3 bases; bases outside gene matches: 12. CDR3 region: CASSSAGTVENNQPQHF. Here the CDR3 DNA reads TGTGCCAGCAGTTCGGCCGGGACAGTTGAAAACAATCAGCCCCAGCATTTT.

The V and J genes are TRBV28 and TRBJ2-5; the D gene is possibly TRBD1 (5 bases). This CDR3 is 16 amino acids long. Germline V lookup: CDR1 MDHEN, CDR2 SYDVKM. V was clipped by 3 bases and J by 4 bases, with 18 bases between them. CDR3 nucleotides: TGTGCCAGCAGTTTCCCCGGACGAAGGGGTGGAGAGACCCAGTACTTC. This encodes CASSFPGRRGGETQYF.